Presented here are 24 T cell receptor beta chains from one specimen sequenced in a study of T-cell memory formation after mild COVID-19. MiXCR was run by TCRdb on the 5' RACE reads, yielding one entry per CDR3 protein. The repertoire has roughly 110,000 distinct CDR3 sequences, over 20% of them found once; the top ten carry about 38%. The sample taken for sequencing was PBMCs or a T cell subset sorted from them (not recorded which). Source of these receptors: a man aged 18 to 29 who had mild COVID-19 (a few samples of this study predate the infection). Cell type and time point are not known.

This clonotype was recorded a few times. The chain uses TRBV30 and TRBJ2-7; D possibly corresponds to TRBD1 (6 bases). The CDR3 sequence is 15 residues long. The ends were cut back, 4 bases at V and 5 bases at J, with 21 bases in the middle. Germline V gives CDR1 GTSNPN, CDR2 SVGIG (reference sequence). The CDR3 reads CAWNYRIGQGNEQYF. The CDR3 nucleotides are TGTGCCTGGAACTACCGGATAGGCCAGGGGAACGAGCAGTACTTC.

The V call is TRBV6-8, the J call TRBJ1-3; D is unresolved. The CDR3 is 15 amino acids. The germline CDR1 and CDR2 sequences are MNHGY and SAAAGT. The V end was cut by 10 bases, the J end by 0 bases, with 16 bases between. DNA of the CDR3: TGTGCCAAAGCCAGGCTCGTGATCTCTGGAAACACCATATATTTT. It yields the protein CAKARLVISGNTIYF.

The gene calls are TRBV7-9 and TRBJ2-2; D possibly corresponds to TRBD1 (5 bases). There are 17 residues in the CDR3. V was trimmed by 5 bases and J by 4 bases, leaving 20 bases between them. In germline, CDR1 is SEHNR, CDR2 FQNEAQ (reference sequence). The CDR3 sequence is CASSLDDAGFSTGELFF. The CDR3 coding sequence is TGTGCCAGCAGCCTAGATGATGCAGGGTTTAGCACCGGGGAGCTGTTTTTT.

V is TRBV6-1 and J is TRBJ2-3, with 8 nucleotides matching TRBD1. Germline CDR1 MNHNS, CDR2 SASEGT. The ends lost 3 bases at V and 3 bases at J; junction bases unmatched: 5. This CDR3 spans 15 amino acids. Here the CDR3 DNA reads TGTGCCAGCAGTGACCAGGGGGCGCGGACAGATACGCAGTATTTT. It is translated as CASSDQGARTDTQYF.

This clonotype was picked up a small number of times. This chain connects TRBV7-9 to TRBJ2-3, with D perhaps matching TRBD2 (6 bases). CDR1 and CDR2 (germline): SEHNR, FQNEAQ (reference sequence). With 11 bases removed from V and 3 bases from J, the gap between germline ends came to 18 bases. This CDR3 region has 14 residues. The CDR3 here is CARGQGGETDTQYF. The CDR3 DNA sequence: TGTGCCCGCGGCCAAGGCGGGGAAACAGATACGCAGTATTTT.

The chain links TRBV11-2 to TRBJ2-5, with TRBD2 as a possible D gene (6 bases). V was pared by 3 bases and J by 2 bases, with 16 bases between. CDR3 length: 16 residues. CDR1 is SGHAT and CDR2 is FQNNGV in the germline V gene. The CDR3 region has the DNA TGTGCCAGCAGCTTCAGTTACTCGGGGGAACAAGAGACCCAGTACTTC. This gives the protein CASSFSYSGEQETQYF. Looking up the rest from reference TRBV11-2 and TRBJ2-5 gives the full variable domain: EAGVAQSPRYKIIEKRQSVAFWCNPISGHATLYWYQQILGQGPKLLIQFQNNGVVDDSQLPKDRFSAERLKGVDSTLKIQPAKLEDSAVYLCASSFSYSGEQETQYFGPGTRLLVL.

This chain links TRBV11-2 with TRBJ2-7, with a weak D call TRBD1 (6 bases). Looked up from germline, CDR1 is SGHAT and CDR2 is FQNNGV. Deletions cut 5 bases from V and 3 bases from J, with 11 bases between. The CDR3 sequence is 13 residues long. In DNA, the CDR3 is TGTGCCAGCAGCACAGGACAGTTCTACGAGCAGTACGTC. It encodes CASSTGQFYEQYV.

The chain couples TRBV7-2 to TRBJ1-4; the D gene is possibly TRBD1 (6 bases). The germline gives CDR1 SGHTA, CDR2 FQGNSA. The CDR3 covers 12 residues. The V end was cut by 10 bases, the J end by 8 bases, with 14 bases between. CDR3 coding DNA: TGTGCCACCCGGGACATCGGGGAAAAACTGTTTTTT. It is translated as CATRDIGEKLFF.

This clonotype was seen more than once but under ten times. The chain employs TRBV21-1 and TRBJ2-3; the DNA was not compared with TRBD1, the D call given in the table. TRBV21-1 is reported as a pseudogene. The CDR3 sequence is 16 residues long. The CDR3 sequence: CASRFGQGVFTDTQYF. The CDR3, as DNA: TGTGCCAGCAGATTCGGACAGGGGGTTTTCACAGATACGCAGTATTTT.

CDR3 in amino acids: CASSQDEGGSQPQHF. The DNA of the CDR3 is TGCGCCAGCAGCCAAGATGAAGGGGGTAGTCAGCCCCAGCATTTT. This chain links TRBV4-1 with TRBJ1-5, with D possibly TRBD1 on 6 matching bases. V was pared by 0 bases and J by 6 bases, with 12 bases between. Germline V CDR1 and CDR2: MGHRA, YSYEKL. CDR3 length: 15 amino acids.

This clonotype was detected a few times. CDR3 DNA sequence: TGTGCAGGAGCCTCCCACACTGAAGCTTTCTTT. Translation gives CAGASHTEAFF. The chain carries TRBV11-3 and TRBJ1-1; D uncertain. The CDR3 length is 11 residues. Germline V CDR1 and CDR2: SGHNT, YENEEA.

Ten or more counts support this clonotype. The rearrangement uses TRBV16 and TRBJ2-7, with a tentative D call TRBD1 (5 bases). The V and J ends lost 0 bases and 1 base respectively, with 13 bases between them. CDR3 length: 16 amino acids. The V gene's germline CDR1 is KGHSY and CDR2 FQNENV. The CDR3 here is CASSQSVQGSSYEQYV. The CDR3, as DNA: TGTGCCAGCAGCCAATCGGTCCAGGGCTCGTCCTACGAGCAGTACGTC.

Here the CDR3 reads CAISDPGQGAYEQYF. CDR3 DNA: TGTGCCATCAGTGACCCGGGACAGGGGGCCTACGAGCAGTACTTC. The chain employs TRBV10-3 and TRBJ2-7, with 11 bases that match TRBD1. Per germline, CDR1 ENHRY and CDR2 SYGVKD. V shed 3 bases and J 2 bases; nucleotides not matched to a gene: 3. CDR3 length equals 15 residues.

This clonotype was counted only a few times. The germline gene is not matched at one end of the junction; a read error may be the cause. The chain is built from TRBV7-7 and TRBJ2-5; D is undetermined. This CDR3 comprises 13 residues. The germline CDR1 and CDR2 sequences are SSHAT and FNYEAQ (reference sequence). Here the CDR3 DNA reads TGTGCCAGCAGCCCTATGGGGTTGGAGAGCCAGTACTTC. Its protein is CASSPMGLESQYF. Full variable domain (outside the CDR3, taken from reference TRBV7-7 and TRBJ2-5): GAGVSQSPRYKVTKRGQDVTLRCDPISSHATLYWYQQALGQGPEFLTYFNYEAQPDKSGLPSDRFSAERPEGSISTLTIQRTEQRDSAMYRCASSPMGLESQYFGPGTRLLVL.

This clonotype was observed a few times. The V call is TRBV6-5, the J call TRBJ1-2, with D tentatively TRBD1 (5 bases). Germline V gene lookup returns CDR1 MNHEY and CDR2 SVGAGI. V was cut by 5 bases and J by 5 bases, with 12 bases left in between. This CDR3 has 13 residues. In DNA, the CDR3 is TGTGCCAGCAGTCGGGGCGGAATGTATGGCTACACCTTC. Amino acid sequence: CASSRGGMYGYTF.

J is TRBJ2-6 and V is TRBV9; D unclear. Germline V CDR1 and CDR2: SGDLS, YYNGEE. The ends were cut back, 4 bases at V and 3 bases at J, with 8 bases in the middle. The CDR3 length is 14 residues. The CDR3 sequence: CASSPLFGANVLTF. The CDR3 nucleotides read TGTGCCAGCAGCCCCCTGTTTGGGGCCAACGTCCTGACTTTC. The variable domain in full, completed from reference TRBV9 and TRBJ2-6, reads DSGVTQTPKHLITATGQRVTLRCSPRSGDLSVYWYQQSLDQGLQFLIQYYNGEERAKGNILERFSAQQFPDLHSELNLSSLELGDSALYFCASSPLFGANVLTFGAGSRLTVL.

The chain links TRBV6-5 to TRBJ1-6; unclear D gene. The CDR3 extends over 14 amino acids. Germline CDR1 is MNHEY and CDR2 is SVGAGI. V was cut by 8 bases and J by 5 bases, with 13 bases left in between. CDR3 in DNA: TGTGCCAGCGGTGCGGCATTTAATAATTCACCCCTCCACTTT. It is translated as CASGAAFNNSPLHF.

V and J are TRBV12-3 or TRBV12-4 and TRBJ2-7; TRBD2 is a possible D gene (6 bases). Trimming took 6 bases from V and 4 from J, leaving 16 bases between them. This CDR3 spans 14 amino acids. The CDR3 region is CASRPRGIQYEQYF. The CDR3 nucleotides are TGTGCCAGCAGACCCCGGGGGATCCAGTACGAGCAGTACTTC.

This chain uses TRBV6-6 with TRBJ1-6; possibly TRBD1 for D (5 bases). Trimming shortened V by 2 bases and J by 9 bases, and 5 bases separated the two germline ends. Germline V gives CDR1 MNHNY, CDR2 SVGAGI (reference sequence). The CDR3 is made up of 12 amino acids. CDR3 loop: CASSYGGSPLHF. The CDR3 bases are TGTGCCAGCAGTTACGGGGGTTCACCCCTCCACTTT.

This clonotype has just a few counts. The genes are TRBV6-5 and TRBJ2-1, with 7 bases fitting TRBD1. V shed 0 bases, J shed 4 bases, and the junction held 3 bases outside the gene matches. The CDR3 has 15 residues. Germline V gives CDR1 MNHEY, CDR2 SVGAGI. The CDR3 here is CASSYSAGGYNEQFF. Here the CDR3 DNA reads TGTGCCAGCAGTTACTCAGCAGGGGGATACAATGAGCAGTTCTTC.

The table lists this clonotype with a few counts. The V and J genes are TRBV4-1 and TRBJ2-1; a weak D match, TRBD2 (5 bases). With 3 bases removed from V and 7 bases from J, the gap between germline ends came to 10 bases. The length of the CDR3 is 13 residues. The germline V gene encodes CDR1 MGHRA and CDR2 YSYEKL. The CDR3 protein is CASSHEGANEQFF. The CDR3 nucleotides read TGCGCCAGCAGCCACGAGGGAGCGAATGAGCAGTTCTTC.

This clonotype was detected only a few times. The DNA for the CDR3 is TGTGCCAGCAGCGGGTTGCGAGAGACCCAGTACTTC. Its protein is CASSGLRETQYF. This chain uses TRBV6-2 or TRBV6-3 with TRBJ2-5; no clear D. Germline CDR1 reads MNHEY; CDR2 reads SVGEGT. V was trimmed by 6 bases and J by 4 bases, leaving 9 bases between them. This CDR3 spans 12 amino acids.

This chain joins TRBV7-9 and TRBJ1-4, with a possible D match to TRBD1 (5 bases). CDR1 and CDR2 (germline): SEHNR, FQNEAQ (reference sequence). Trimming took off 5 bases at V and 3 bases at J, with 16 bases between the two ends. This CDR3 contains 16 residues. The CDR3 region is CASSRTTQTANEKLFF. CDR3 sequence (DNA): TGTGCCAGCAGCCGAACTACTCAGACAGCTAATGAAAAACTGTTTTTT.

A few counts support this clonotype. This rearrangement joins TRBV6-5 to TRBJ2-3, with 10 bases aligning to TRBD2. The CDR3 is 15 amino acids. CDR1 and CDR2 (germline): MNHEY, SVGAGI. V shed 2 bases and J 4 bases; nucleotides not matched to a gene: 3. In nucleotides, the CDR3 is TGTGCCAGCAGTTACCTAGCGGGGGTCTCAGATACGCAGTATTTT. Translation gives CASSYLAGVSDTQYF.